This entry concerns a single TCR beta chain. These data originate in a study of CD8 T cells in Susac syndrome. This CDR3 has 13 amino acids. The J segment lost 10 bases and the V segment lost 6 bases, leaving 8 bases of the junction unmatched. Reverse transcription of roughly 0.5 to 1 ug RNA was carried out with random hexamers. The CDR3 of TCR beta was amplified by immunoSEQ multiplex PCR across 54 Vbeta and 13 Jbeta. TCRdb reanalysed the immunoSEQ multiplex PCR reads using MiXCR and keeps one entry per CDR3 protein. This table holds approximately 150,000 distinct CDR3 sequences, roughly 92% found once.

The J gene is TRBJ1-2, the V gene TRBV12-3 or TRBV12-4; 10 bases agree with TRBD1. The TCR was taken from a human donor with multiple sclerosis. The sequenced sample consisted of CD4+ T cells from PBMCs. The CDR3 spells CASRSGQGVDYTF. CDR3 nucleotides: TGTGCCAGCAGATCCGGACAGGGGGTAGACTACACCTTC.